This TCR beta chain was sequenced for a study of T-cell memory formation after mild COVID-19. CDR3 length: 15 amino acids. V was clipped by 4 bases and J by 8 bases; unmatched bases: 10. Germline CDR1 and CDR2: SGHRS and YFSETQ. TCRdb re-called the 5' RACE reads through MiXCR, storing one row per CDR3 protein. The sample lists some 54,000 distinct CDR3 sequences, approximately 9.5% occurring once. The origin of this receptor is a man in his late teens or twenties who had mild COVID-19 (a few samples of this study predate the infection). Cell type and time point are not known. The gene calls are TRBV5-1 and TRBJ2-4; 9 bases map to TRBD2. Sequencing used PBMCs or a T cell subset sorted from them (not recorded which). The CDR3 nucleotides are TGCGCCAGCAGCGCGCAAGGGCGGGGGGGCGACATTCAGTACTTC. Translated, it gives CASSAQGRGGDIQYF.